These 7 T cell receptor beta chains came from one sample sequenced in a study of T-cell reconstitution after alpha-beta-depleted transplantation in children listed by TCRdb under 2016. The receptor library was made with PCR. TCRdb lists the instrument as Illumina HiSeq 2500. To normalize quantification of the TCRbeta repertoire, the TCR libraries were built with molecular barcoding that relied on unique molecular identifiers. TCRdb reprocessed the public reads (quality trimming at Q25 with fastp, clone calling with MiXCR) and kept in-frame beta chains. Here each entry gathers all rows of one CDR3 protein and keeps the most common genes and DNA. This sample holds about 290,000 distinct CDR3 sequences; about 9.4% were observed only once. Of the sample, roughly 7.1% is held by the ten largest clones. What the treatment or condition label conveys for this sample: allogeneic hematopoietic cell transplantation with graft depleted of TCRalphabeta T cells and CD19 B cells.

The sample here was PBMCs, taken before TCRalphabeta/CD19-depleted stem cell transplant. Every receptor here comes from a boy younger than two with acute myeloid leukemia, due to receive a stem cell transplant.

This clonotype came up many times. V and J are TRBV29-1 and TRBJ1-6; D uncertain. This CDR3 comprises 13 residues. Germline assignment: CDR1 SQVTM and CDR2 ANQGSEA. Trimming took off 4 bases at V and 0 bases at J, with 4 bases between the two ends. CDR3 protein: CSVGNSYNSPLHF. For the CDR3, the DNA is TGCAGCGTTGGTAACTCCTATAATTCACCCCTCCACTTT.

This clonotype was picked up many times. The chain uses TRBV7-9 and TRBJ2-1; 8 nucleotides align to TRBD2. The CDR3 covers 17 residues. Germline V gene sequence: CDR1 SEHNR, CDR2 FQNEAQ (reference sequence). Losses at the gene ends were 3 bases for V and 3 bases for J; bases not matched to a gene: 10. The CDR3 DNA reads as TGTGCCAGCAGCTTGAATCAATTACGGGAGGGCTACAATGAGCAGTTCTTC. This codes for CASSLNQLREGYNEQFF. The full variable domain, its missing parts supplied by reference TRBV7-9 and TRBJ2-1, is DTGVSQNPRHKITKRGQNVTFRCDPISEHNRLYWYRQTLGQGPEFLTYFQNEAQLEKSRLLSDRFSAERPKGSFSTLEIQRTEQGDSAMYLCASSLNQLREGYNEQFFGPGTRLTVL.

This clonotype was recorded at least ten times. V and J are TRBV2 and TRBJ2-7, with D perhaps assigned TRBD1 or TRBD2 (5 bases each). Germline values: CDR1 SNHLY, CDR2 FYNNEI. CDR3 length equals 13 residues. Trimming stripped 8 bases from V and 0 bases from J, with 11 bases between. The chain's CDR3 is CASLGDRSYEQYF. As DNA, the CDR3 is TGTGCCAGCCTGGGGGACCGCTCCTACGAGCAGTACTTC. Looking up the rest from reference TRBV2 and TRBJ2-7 gives the full variable domain: EPEVTQTPSHQVTQMGQEVILRCVPISNHLYFYWYRQILGQKVEFLVSFYNNEISEKSEIFDDQFSVERPDGSNFTLKIRSTKLEDSAMYFCASLGDRSYEQYFGPGTRLTVT.

This clonotype was picked up many times. V usage is TRBV28 and J usage is TRBJ1-1; the D gene is possibly TRBD1 (5 bases). From germline, CDR1 is MDHEN and CDR2 SYDVKM. The germline V and J ends were trimmed by 3 bases and 0 bases, with 11 bases remaining between them. The CDR3 is 15 residues long. CDR3 sequence: CASSFDSWLNTEAFF. CDR3 in DNA: TGTGCCAGCAGTTTTGACAGTTGGTTGAACACTGAAGCTTTCTTT.

This clonotype was observed many times. The rearrangement joins TRBV5-1 to TRBJ2-1; 10 positions match TRBD1. Germline CDR1 and CDR2: SGHRS and YFSETQ. Losses at the gene ends were 1 base for V and 6 bases for J; bases not matched to a gene: 7. This CDR3 contains 16 residues. The CDR3 DNA reads TGCGCCAGCAGCTTGAAGGGACAGGGGCGAGGCAATGAGCAGTTCTTC. Amino acids: CASSLKGQGRGNEQFF.

This clonotype occurred many times. This chain links TRBV5-1 with TRBJ2-6, with D tentatively TRBD1 (6 bases). V shed 4 bases and J shed 1 base, with 9 bases lying between them. The CDR3 spans 15 residues. Per germline, CDR1 SGHRS and CDR2 YFSETQ. CDR3 sequence (DNA): TGCGCCAGCAGCGTAGGGGGTTCTGGGGCCAACGTCCTGACTTTC. This encodes CASSVGGSGANVLTF.

This clonotype occurred a few times. The V call is TRBV7-9, the J call TRBJ1-2, with D perhaps matching TRBD1 (5 bases). Trimming took off 5 bases at V and 6 bases at J, with 10 bases between the two ends. Germline-derived CDR1 and CDR2 are SEHNR and FQNEAQ (reference sequence). This CDR3 has 12 residues. In nucleotides, the CDR3 is TGTGCCAGCAGCGGAAAAGGGGATGGCTACACCTTC. Encoded protein: CASSGKGDGYTF.